The 6 T cell receptor beta chains below come from one sample, sequenced in a study of cytomegalovirus exposure and HLA in healthy donors. In the PCR, 60 Vbeta and 13 Jbeta primers were used. Profiled with immunoSEQ multiplex PCR; TCRdb holds only in-frame clones, not every one. The sample comprises some 150,000 clones, roughly 85% of which are singletons, and 1.7% rests with the top ten. The sequencing sample was made of PBMCs. The receptors stem from a woman under 40 in good health and CMV-seronegative.

The chain is built from TRBV25-1 and TRBJ1-2; D is uncertain. CDR1 and CDR2 (germline): MGHDK, SYGVNS. V dropped 7 bases and J dropped 6 bases, with 18 bases sitting between them. The CDR3 contains 14 residues. Here the CDR3 DNA reads TGTGCCAGCATAGGCCGAAGGGAGATTGATGGCTACACCTTC. Translated: CASIGRREIDGYTF.

The chain is built from TRBV4-1 and TRBJ2-6, with 9 bases identical to TRBD1. The CDR3 covers 19 residues. Germline-derived CDR1 and CDR2 are MGHRA and YSYEKL. Germline trimming cut 7 bases from V and 4 bases from J; bases unmatched to any gene: 17. The CDR3 spells CASTKEPGQGTSGANVLTF. CDR3 coding DNA: TGCGCCAGCACCAAAGAACCGGGACAGGGCACTTCCGGGGCCAACGTCCTGACTTTC.

The chain couples TRBV29-1 to TRBJ2-3; D perhaps matches TRBD2 (6 bases). Per the germline V gene, CDR1 is SQVTM and CDR2 is ANQGSEA. This CDR3 has 13 amino acids. V lost 5 bases and J lost 5, with 14 bases in between. The CDR3 reads CSVHWEAGDTQYF. The CDR3 DNA sequence: TGCAGCGTTCACTGGGAGGCGGGAGATACGCAGTATTTT.

The chain recombines TRBV2 with TRBJ1-5; 8 positions agree with TRBD1. The J segment lost 0 bases and the V segment lost 6 bases, leaving 1 base of the junction unmatched. Germline CDR1 SNHLY, CDR2 FYNNEI. CDR3 length: 14 amino acids. In DNA, the CDR3 is TGTGCCAGCAGGACAGGGGATAGCAATCAGCCCCAGCATTTT. Its translation: CASRTGDSNQPQHF. Full variable domain (rest looked up from reference TRBV2 and TRBJ1-5): EPEVTQTPSHQVTQMGQEVILRCVPISNHLYFYWYRQILGQKVEFLVSFYNNEISEKSEIFDDQFSVERPDGSNFTLKIRSTKLEDSAMYFCASRTGDSNQPQHFGDGTRLSIL.

The chain combines TRBV18 with TRBJ1-1; 9 positions match TRBD1. The V gene's germline CDR1 is KGHSH and CDR2 LQKENI. With 1 base clipped from V and 3 bases from J, the junction kept 15 bases outside the gene matches. The CDR3 has 19 residues. This chain's CDR3 is CASSPRLDRGWARDTEAFF. As DNA, the CDR3 is TGTGCCAGCTCACCACGGCTGGACAGGGGATGGGCCAGGGACACTGAAGCTTTCTTT.

Here the CDR3 reads CASRGGLAGATDTQYF. The CDR3, as DNA: TGTGCCAGCAGGGGGGGGCTAGCGGGAGCCACAGATACGCAGTATTTT. The gene calls are TRBV2 and TRBJ2-3, with 10 bases fitting TRBD2. After removal of 6 bases from V and 2 bases from J, the junction contained 8 bases not matched to a gene. The CDR3 runs 16 residues. Germline values: CDR1 SNHLY, CDR2 FYNNEI. Full variable domain (rest looked up from reference TRBV2 and TRBJ2-3): EPEVTQTPSHQVTQMGQEVILRCVPISNHLYFYWYRQILGQKVEFLVSFYNNEISEKSEIFDDQFSVERPDGSNFTLKIRSTKLEDSAMYFCASRGGLAGATDTQYFGPGTRLTVL.